This TCR beta chain was captured in a study of blood T cell repertoires in COVID-19. The study drew participants aged 18 to 89 years from 20 to 30 US areas. CDR3 length: 13 amino acids. From germline, CDR1 is MNHNS and CDR2 SASEGT. V lost 3 bases, J lost 5 bases, and 10 bases lay in between. Under the authors' procedure: Counts of nucleated cells, estimated from reference gene primer amplification, were obtained. The repertoire was sequenced with immunoSEQ multiplex PCR; TCRdb's copy has only in-frame clones and lacks some. D and trimming come from the DNA, and the V and J calls and clone size come from that table. This table holds nearly 200,000 clones, roughly 84% found once.

Sequencing was performed on PBMCs or T cells enriched from blood (not recorded which). The chain has TRBV6-1 and TRBJ1-1, with a tentative D call TRBD1 (5 bases). This clonotype was sampled from a middle-aged man who had recovered from COVID-19. The CDR3 coding sequence is TGTGCCAGCAGTGACCAGGGCTTAACTGAAGCTTTCTTT. Protein product: CASSDQGLTEAFF.